This entry concerns a single T cell receptor (beta chain). Its antigen is unknown. The sample comes from a study of alternative splicing in chronic myeloid leukemia remission (dated by TCRdb to the early 2020s). About the study as a whole: Remission specimens from the trials were collected at major or complete molecular response, at 12 or 24 months of TKI therapy. For diagnosis, remission and control samples alike, total RNA was extracted from peripheral blood mononuclear cells using Trizol. For the trials, the diagnostic specimens consisted of total leukocytes from peripheral blood that had been collected in EDTA. RNA sequencing was used to profile peripheral blood from chronic-phase CML patients at diagnosis and at remission, and the results were compared with those from healthy donors. The French Persistem study contributed nine CML samples, of which seven were diagnostic and two were matched remission samples. The RESIST (imatinib), ENESTxtnd (nilotinib) and PINNACLE (nilotinib plus pegylated interferon) trials supplied nine diagnostic specimens along with matched remission specimens. Female/male counts were 11/5 for diagnosis samples, 8/3 for remission samples and 2/4 for controls. Median ages of roughly 50 years at diagnosis, around 60 at remission and approximately 40 for healthy controls were recorded.

Points the paper makes about the study in general: Blood cell composition differed strongly by timepoint, shifting from myeloid progenitor enrichment at diagnosis to mature lymphoid enrichment at remission. At remission, blood cell composition was found to be reconfigured to resemble that of lymphoid cell-enriched normal controls.

CDR1 and CDR2 (MDHEN, SYDVKM) derive from the germline V gene. The CDR3 has 15 amino acids, counting the end cysteine and phenylalanine. The coding DNA is unavailable. The time point label here, explained by the study, means: major or complete molecular response after front-line TKI therapy. The patient cohort comprised roughly 15 CML patients, with matched post-remission samples retrieved for a subset of them. Library prep was done by bulk RNA-seq. The TruSeq Stranded RNA sample prep kit was used to generate libraries of poly-A-enriched mRNA from an input of around 1 ug total RNA. Paired-end sequencing was carried out on a HiSeq 2500, and each sample was sequenced in triplicate. RNA-seq read length was 125 nucleotides per mate. On the study's bioinformatics: Reads were trimmed and aligned to hg38 using STAR v2.7, and quality control was performed with FASTQC, RSeQC and multiqc. Salmon 0.14.1 was used to quantify gene expression levels as transcripts per million (TPM). Principal component analysis suggested that transcriptomic profiles were not driven by trial, library batch, sequencing batch, treatment regimen or sex. TCRdb reprocessed the sequencing reads and holds a single record per CDR3 protein sequence, with no DNA. The V and J calls shown here were made by TCRdb, not taken from the authors' results. A total of over a hundred distinct CDR3 sequences appear in this sample, 95% to 98% of them only once. 11% of the sample goes to the ten largest clones.

Specimen: PBMCs or total blood leukocytes (not recorded which), collected during remission. Rearrangement joined TRBV28 to TRBJ2-1; lacking DNA, the TRBD1 call made by TCRdb goes unchecked. The clonotype originates from an adult with chronic myeloid leukemia. CDR3 protein: CASRLGQSSYNEQFF.